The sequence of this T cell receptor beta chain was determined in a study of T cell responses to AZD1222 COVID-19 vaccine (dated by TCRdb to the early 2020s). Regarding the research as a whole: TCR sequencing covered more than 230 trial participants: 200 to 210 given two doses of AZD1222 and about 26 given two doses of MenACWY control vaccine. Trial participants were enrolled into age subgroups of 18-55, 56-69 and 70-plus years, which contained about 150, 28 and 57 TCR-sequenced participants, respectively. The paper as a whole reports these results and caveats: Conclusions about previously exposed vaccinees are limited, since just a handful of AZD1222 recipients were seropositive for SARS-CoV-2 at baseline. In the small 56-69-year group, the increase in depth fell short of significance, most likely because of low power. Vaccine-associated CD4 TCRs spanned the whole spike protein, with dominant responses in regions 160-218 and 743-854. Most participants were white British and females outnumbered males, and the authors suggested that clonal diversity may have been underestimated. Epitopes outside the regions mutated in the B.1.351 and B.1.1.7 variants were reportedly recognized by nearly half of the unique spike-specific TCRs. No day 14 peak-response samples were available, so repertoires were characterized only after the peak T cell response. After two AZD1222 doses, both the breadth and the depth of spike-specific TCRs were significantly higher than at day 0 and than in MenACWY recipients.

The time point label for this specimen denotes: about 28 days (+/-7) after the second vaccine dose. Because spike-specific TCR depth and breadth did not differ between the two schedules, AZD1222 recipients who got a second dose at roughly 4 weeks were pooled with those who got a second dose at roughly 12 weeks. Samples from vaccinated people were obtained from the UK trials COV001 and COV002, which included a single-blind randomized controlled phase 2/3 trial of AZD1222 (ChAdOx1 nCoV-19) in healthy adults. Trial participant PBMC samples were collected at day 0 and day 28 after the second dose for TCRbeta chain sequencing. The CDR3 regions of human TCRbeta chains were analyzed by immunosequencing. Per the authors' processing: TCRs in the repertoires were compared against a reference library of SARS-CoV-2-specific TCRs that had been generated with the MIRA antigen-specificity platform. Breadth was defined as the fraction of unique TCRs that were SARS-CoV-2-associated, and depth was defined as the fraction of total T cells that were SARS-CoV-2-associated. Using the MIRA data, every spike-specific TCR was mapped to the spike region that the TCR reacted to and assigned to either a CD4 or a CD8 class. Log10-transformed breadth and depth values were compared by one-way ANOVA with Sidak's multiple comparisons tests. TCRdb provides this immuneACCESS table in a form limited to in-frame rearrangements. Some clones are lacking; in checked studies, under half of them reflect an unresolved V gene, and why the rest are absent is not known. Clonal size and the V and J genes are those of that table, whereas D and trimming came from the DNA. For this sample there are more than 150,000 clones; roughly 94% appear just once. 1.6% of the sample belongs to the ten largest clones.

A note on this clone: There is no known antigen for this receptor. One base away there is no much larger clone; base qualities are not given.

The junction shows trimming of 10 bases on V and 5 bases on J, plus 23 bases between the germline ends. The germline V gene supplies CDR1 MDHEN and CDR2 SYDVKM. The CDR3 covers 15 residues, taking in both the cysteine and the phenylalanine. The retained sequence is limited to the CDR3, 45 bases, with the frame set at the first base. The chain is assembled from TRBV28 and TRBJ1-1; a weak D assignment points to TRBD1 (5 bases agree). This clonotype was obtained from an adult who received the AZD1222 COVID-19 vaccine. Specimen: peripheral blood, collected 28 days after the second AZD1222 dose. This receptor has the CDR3 CATVGGASGETEAFF. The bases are TGTGCCACTGTCGGAGGGGCATCTGGAGAAACTGAAGCTTTCTTT.